This TCR beta chain was sequenced during a study of OX40 agonist ivuxolimab in advanced cancers. As for the study in general: Ivuxolimab doses were 0.01, 0.1, 0.3, 1.5, 3 or 10 mg/kg every 2 weeks.

Trimming pared 6 bases from V and 5 bases from J, leaving 9 bases between. Germline V gives CDR1 SEHNR, CDR2 FQNEAQ (reference sequence). The CDR3 sequence is 12 residues long. Profiled with immunoSEQ multiplex PCR; TCRdb holds only in-frame clones, not every one. The data contain approximately 35,000 clones, about 88% of them seen just once; the ten biggest clones take up about 4.3%. The chain joins TRBV7-9 to TRBJ2-3; perhaps D is TRBD1 or TRBD2 (6 bases each). The source material was CD4+ or CD8+ T cells sorted from blood, sampled in a trial of the OX40 agonist ivuxolimab. This sequence originates from an adult with an advanced solid tumor such as melanoma, head and neck, liver or kidney cancer. The DNA for the CDR3 is TGTGCCAGCAGTGCGGGACAAGATACGCAGTATTTT. Its protein is CASSAGQDTQYF. Full variable domain (rest looked up from reference TRBV7-9 and TRBJ2-3): DTGVSQNPRHKITKRGQNVTFRCDPISEHNRLYWYRQTLGQGPEFLTYFQNEAQLEKSRLLSDRFSAERPKGSFSTLEIQRTEQGDSAMYLCASSAGQDTQYFGPGTRLTVL.